This T cell receptor beta chain stems from a study of blood T cell repertoires in COVID-19. Across the whole study: Collection of acute and convalescent COVID-19 samples took place in the United States, Italy and Spain.

Sequenced by immunoSEQ multiplex PCR; TCRdb stores in-frame clones only, minus some. The sample yields roughly 220,000 clones, around 84% seen once. This CDR3 is 15 amino acids long. Germline-derived CDR1 and CDR2 are SGHRS and YFSETQ. The trim removed 4 bases at V and 5 bases at J, leaving 11 bases unmatched. Sequencing input: peripheral blood. This clonotype was obtained from a man younger than 45 with active or convalescent COVID-19. The chain combines TRBV5-1 with TRBJ1-2, with 7 bases identical to TRBD1. The CDR3 protein is CASSPSEGARYGYTF. CDR3 nucleotide sequence: TGCGCCAGCAGCCCGTCCGAGGGGGCGCGTTATGGCTACACCTTC.